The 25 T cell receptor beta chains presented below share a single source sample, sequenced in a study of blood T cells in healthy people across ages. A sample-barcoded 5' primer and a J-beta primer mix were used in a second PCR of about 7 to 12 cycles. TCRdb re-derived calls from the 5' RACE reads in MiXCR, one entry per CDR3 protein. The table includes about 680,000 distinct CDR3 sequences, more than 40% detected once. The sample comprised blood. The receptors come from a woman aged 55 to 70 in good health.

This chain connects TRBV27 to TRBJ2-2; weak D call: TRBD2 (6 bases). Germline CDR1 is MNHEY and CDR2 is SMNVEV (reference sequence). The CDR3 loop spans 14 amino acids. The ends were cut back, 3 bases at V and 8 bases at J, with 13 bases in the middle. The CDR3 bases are TGTGCCAGCAGTTTGGGGGGTTTGATTGGGGAGCTGTTTTTT. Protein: CASSLGGLIGELFF.

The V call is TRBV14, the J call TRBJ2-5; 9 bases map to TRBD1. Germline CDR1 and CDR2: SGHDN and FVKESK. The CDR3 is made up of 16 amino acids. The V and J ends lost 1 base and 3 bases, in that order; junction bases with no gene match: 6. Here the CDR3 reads CASSQGGTGSKETQYF. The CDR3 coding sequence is TGTGCCAGCAGCCAAGGTGGGACAGGGAGTAAAGAGACCCAGTACTTC. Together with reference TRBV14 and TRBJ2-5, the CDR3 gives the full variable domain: EAGVTQFPSHSVIEKGQTVTLRCDPISGHDNLYWYRRVMGKEIKFLLHFVKESKQDESGMPNNRFLAERTGGTYSTLKVQPAELEDSGVYFCASSQGGTGSKETQYFGPGTRLLVL.

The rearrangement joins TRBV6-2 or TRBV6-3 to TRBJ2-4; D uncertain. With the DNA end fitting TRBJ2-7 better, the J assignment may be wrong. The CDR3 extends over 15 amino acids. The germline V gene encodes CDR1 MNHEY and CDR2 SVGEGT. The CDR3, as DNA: TGTGCCAGCAGTTACCCCGGCTGGGGTTCCTACGAGCAGTACTTC. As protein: CASSYPGWGSYEQYF.

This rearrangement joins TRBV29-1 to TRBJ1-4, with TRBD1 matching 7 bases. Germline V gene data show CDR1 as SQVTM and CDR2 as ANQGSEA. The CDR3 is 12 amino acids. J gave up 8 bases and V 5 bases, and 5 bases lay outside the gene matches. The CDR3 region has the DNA TGCAGCGTTATGACAGGGTGGGAAAAACTGTTTTTT. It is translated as CSVMTGWEKLFF.

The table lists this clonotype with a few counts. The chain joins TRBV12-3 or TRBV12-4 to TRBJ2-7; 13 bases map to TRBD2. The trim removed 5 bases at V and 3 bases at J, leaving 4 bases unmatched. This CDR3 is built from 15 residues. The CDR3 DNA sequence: TGTGCCAGCAGTACCGGGACTAGCGGGGTCTACGAGCAGTACTTC. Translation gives CASSTGTSGVYEQYF.

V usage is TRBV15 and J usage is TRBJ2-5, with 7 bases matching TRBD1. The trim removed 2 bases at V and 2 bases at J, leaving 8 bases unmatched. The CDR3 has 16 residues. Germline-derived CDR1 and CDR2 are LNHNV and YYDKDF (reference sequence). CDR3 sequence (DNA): TGTGCCACCAGCAGACGACCGGGACAGAAGCAAGAGACCCAGTACTTC. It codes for CATSRRPGQKQETQYF. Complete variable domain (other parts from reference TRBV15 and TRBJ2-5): DAMVIQNPRYQVTQFGKPVTLSCSQTLNHNVMYWYQQKSSQAPKLLFHYYDKDFNNEADTPDNFQSRRPNTSFCFLDIRSPGLGDTAMYLCATSRRPGQKQETQYFGPGTRLLVL.

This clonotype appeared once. CDR3 DNA: TGTGCCGTGGCTACAGCGGGAGGGGACAATGAGCAGTTCTTC. It codes for CAVATAGGDNEQFF. The rearrangement joins TRBV10-3 to TRBJ2-1, with 10 bases aligning to TRBD2. V lost 11 bases, J lost 5 bases, and 9 bases stayed unmatched. From germline, CDR1 is ENHRY and CDR2 SYGVKD. CDR3 length: 14 residues.

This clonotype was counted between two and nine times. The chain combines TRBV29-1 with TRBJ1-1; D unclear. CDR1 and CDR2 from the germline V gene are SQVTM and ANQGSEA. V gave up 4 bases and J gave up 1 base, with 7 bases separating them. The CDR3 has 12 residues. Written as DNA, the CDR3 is TGCAGCGTTGTACCAGCGAACACTGAAGCTTTCTTT. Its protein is CSVVPANTEAFF.

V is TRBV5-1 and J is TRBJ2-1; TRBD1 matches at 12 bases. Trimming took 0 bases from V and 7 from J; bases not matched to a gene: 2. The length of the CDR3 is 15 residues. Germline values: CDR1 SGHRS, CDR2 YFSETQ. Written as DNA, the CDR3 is TGCGCCAGCAGCTTGGAGGGACAGGGGGCGAATGAGCAGTTCTTC. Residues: CASSLEGQGANEQFF.

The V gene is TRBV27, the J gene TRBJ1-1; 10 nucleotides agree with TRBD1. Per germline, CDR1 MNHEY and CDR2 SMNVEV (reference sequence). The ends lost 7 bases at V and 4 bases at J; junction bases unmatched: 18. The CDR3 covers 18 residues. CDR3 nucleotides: TGTGCCAGCATCCAAACGACAGGGGGCTTAGGGATTGTCACTGAAGCTTTCTTT. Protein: CASIQTTGGLGIVTEAFF.

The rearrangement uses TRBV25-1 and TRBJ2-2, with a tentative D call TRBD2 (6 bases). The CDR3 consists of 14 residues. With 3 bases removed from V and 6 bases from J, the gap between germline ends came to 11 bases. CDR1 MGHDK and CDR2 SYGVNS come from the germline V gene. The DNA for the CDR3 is TGTGCCAGCAGTGAGGCGGGGAAGGCCGGGGAGCTGTTTTTT. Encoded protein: CASSEAGKAGELFF.

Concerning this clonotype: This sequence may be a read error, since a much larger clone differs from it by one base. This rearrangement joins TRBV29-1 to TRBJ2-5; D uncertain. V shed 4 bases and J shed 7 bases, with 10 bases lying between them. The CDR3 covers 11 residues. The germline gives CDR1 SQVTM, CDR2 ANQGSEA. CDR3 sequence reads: CSVGVAATQYF. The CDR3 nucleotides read TGCAGCGTTGGGGTCGCGGCGACCCAGTACTTC.

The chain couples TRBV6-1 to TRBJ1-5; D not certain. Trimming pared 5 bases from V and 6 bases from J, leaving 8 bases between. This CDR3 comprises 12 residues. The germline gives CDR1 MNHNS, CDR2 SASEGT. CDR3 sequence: CASSLHSQPQHF. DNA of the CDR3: TGTGCCAGCAGTTTACACAGTCAGCCCCAGCATTTT.

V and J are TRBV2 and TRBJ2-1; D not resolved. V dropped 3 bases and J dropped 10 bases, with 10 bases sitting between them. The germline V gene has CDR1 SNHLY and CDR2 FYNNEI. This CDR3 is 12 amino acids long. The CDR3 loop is CASSDLAGEQFF. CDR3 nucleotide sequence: TGTGCCAGCAGTGACTTGGCCGGAGAGCAGTTCTTC.

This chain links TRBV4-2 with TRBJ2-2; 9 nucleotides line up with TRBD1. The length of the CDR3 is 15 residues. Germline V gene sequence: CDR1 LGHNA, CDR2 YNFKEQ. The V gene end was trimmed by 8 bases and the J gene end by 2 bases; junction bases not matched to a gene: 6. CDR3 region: CASHPDRGNTGELFF. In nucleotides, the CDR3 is TGTGCCAGCCACCCGGACAGGGGAAACACCGGGGAGCTGTTTTTT.

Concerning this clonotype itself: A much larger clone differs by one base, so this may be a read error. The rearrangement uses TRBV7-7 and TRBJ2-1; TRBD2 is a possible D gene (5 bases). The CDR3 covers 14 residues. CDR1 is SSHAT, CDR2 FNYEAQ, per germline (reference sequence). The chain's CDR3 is CASSRGANYNEQFF. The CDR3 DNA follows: TGTGCTAGCAGCCGGGGAGCAAACTACAATGAGCAGTTCTTC.

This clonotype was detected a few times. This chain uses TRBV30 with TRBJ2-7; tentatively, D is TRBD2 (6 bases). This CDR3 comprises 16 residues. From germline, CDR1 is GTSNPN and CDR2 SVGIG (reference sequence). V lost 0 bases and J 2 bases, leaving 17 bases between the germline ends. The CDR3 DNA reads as TGTGCCTGGAGTGTCGGGAGTGGTGGGGCAGCCTACGAGCAGTACTTC. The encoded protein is CAWSVGSGGAAYEQYF. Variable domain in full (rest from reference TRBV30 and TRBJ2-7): SQTIHQWPATLVQPVGSPLSLECTVEGTSNPNLYWYRQAAGRGLQLLFYSVGIGQISSEVPQNLSASRPQDRQFILSSKKLLLSDSGFYLCAWSVGSGGAAYEQYFGPGTRLTVT.

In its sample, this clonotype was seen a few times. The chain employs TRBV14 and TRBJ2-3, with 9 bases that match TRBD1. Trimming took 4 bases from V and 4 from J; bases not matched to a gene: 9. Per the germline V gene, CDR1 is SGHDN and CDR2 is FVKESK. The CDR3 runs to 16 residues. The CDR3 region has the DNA TGTGCCAGCAGCCGAGGACAGGGGAGGGTCGCAGATACGCAGTATTTT. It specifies CASSRGQGRVADTQYF.

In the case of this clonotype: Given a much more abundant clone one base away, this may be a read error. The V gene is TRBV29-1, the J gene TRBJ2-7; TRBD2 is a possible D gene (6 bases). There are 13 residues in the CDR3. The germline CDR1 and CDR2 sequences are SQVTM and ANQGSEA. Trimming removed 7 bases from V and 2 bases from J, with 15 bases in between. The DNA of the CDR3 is TGCAGCGGTGCGGTTAGCGGAGCCTACGAGCAGTACTTC. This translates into CSGAVSGAYEQYF.

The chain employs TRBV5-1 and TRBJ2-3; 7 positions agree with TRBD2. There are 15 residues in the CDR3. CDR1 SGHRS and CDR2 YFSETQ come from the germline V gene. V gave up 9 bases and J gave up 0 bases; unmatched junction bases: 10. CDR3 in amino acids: CATQETSSSTDTQYF. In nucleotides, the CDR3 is TGCGCCACACAAGAGACTAGCTCTAGCACAGATACGCAGTATTTT.

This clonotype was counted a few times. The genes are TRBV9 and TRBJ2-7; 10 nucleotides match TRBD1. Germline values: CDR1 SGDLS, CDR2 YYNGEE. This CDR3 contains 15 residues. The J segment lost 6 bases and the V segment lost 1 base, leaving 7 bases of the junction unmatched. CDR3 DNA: TGTGCCAGCAGCGTAACCGGGACAGGGGAGACCGAGCAGTACTTC. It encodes CASSVTGTGETEQYF.

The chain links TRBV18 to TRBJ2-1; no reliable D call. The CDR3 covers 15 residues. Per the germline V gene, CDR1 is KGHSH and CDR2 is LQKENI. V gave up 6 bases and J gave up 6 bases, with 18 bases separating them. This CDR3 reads CASSPPSALRNEQFF. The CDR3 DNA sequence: TGTGCCAGCTCTCCCCCTTCGGCTCTTCGCAATGAGCAGTTCTTC.

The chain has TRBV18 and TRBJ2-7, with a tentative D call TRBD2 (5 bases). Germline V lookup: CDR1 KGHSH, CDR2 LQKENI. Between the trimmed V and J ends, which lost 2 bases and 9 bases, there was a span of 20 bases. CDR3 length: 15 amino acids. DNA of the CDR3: TGTGCCAGCTCACCAACGGGATACCCACAGCCTCCGCAGTACTTC. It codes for CASSPTGYPQPPQYF.

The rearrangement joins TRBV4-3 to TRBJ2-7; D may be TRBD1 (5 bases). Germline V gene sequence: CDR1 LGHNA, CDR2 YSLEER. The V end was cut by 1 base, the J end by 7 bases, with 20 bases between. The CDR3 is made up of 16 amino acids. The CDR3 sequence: CASSQAWRQLIMEQYF. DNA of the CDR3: TGCGCCAGCAGCCAAGCGTGGAGACAGCTGATTATGGAGCAGTACTTC.

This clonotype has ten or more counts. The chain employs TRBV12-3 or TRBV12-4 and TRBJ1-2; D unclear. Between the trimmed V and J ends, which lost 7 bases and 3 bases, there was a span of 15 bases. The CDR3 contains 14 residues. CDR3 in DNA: TGTGCCAGCACCGACGAATCTTTTGACTATGGCTACACCTTC. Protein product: CASTDESFDYGYTF.